A selection of T cell receptor beta chains follows, all from one sample in a study of blood T cell repertoires in COVID-19. Clones were sequenced by immunoSEQ multiplex PCR, and TCRdb holds only the in-frame ones, with some missing. The repertoire has under 100,000 clones, 89% of them found once; the top ten carry more than 8%. The sequenced material came from peripheral blood. Receptors originate from a man over 45 with acute or convalescent COVID-19. The CDR3 runs from the conserved cysteine through the conserved F or W. D genes are given only for firm matches. Clone size, where shown, is once, few, many, or a class for clones that have expanded.

d_gene	j_gene	abundance	v_gene	CDR3aa	CDR3nt
TRBD1	TRBJ1-5	few	TRBV7-2	CASSLGLTGLQPQHF	TGTGCCAGCAGCTTAGGTTTGACAGGGCTTCAGCCCCAGCATTTT
TRBD2	TRBJ2-2	.	TRBV5-1	CASSLAGGPYTGELFF	TGCGCCAGCAGCTTAGCGGGGGGGCCATACACCGGGGAGCTGTTTTTT
TRBD1	TRBJ1-6	.	TRBV18	CASSPSRQGAGHSPLHF	TGTGCCAGCTCACCAAGCCGACAGGGAGCAGGGCATTCACCCCTCCACTTT
.	TRBJ1-1	few	TRBV6-5	CASSPGGWSTEAFF	TGTGCCAGCAGCCCGGGTGGTTGGAGCACTGAAGCTTTCTTT
.	TRBJ2-3	.	TRBV5-8	CASSLGASTDTQYF	TGTGCCAGCAGCTTGGGGGCTAGCACAGATACGCAGTATTTT
.	TRBJ1-5	.	TRBV18	CASSPLGGEHF	TGTGCCAGCTCACCACTCGGGGGGGAGCATTTT
.	TRBJ2-5	.	TRBV5-1	CASSQEVGETQYF	TGCGCCAGCAGCCAGGAAGTTGGGGAGACCCAGTACTTC
TRBD2	TRBJ2-2	.	TRBV11-3	CASSGGGARTGELFF	TGTGCCAGCAGCGGCGGGGGGGCCCGGACCGGGGAGCTGTTTTTT
TRBD1	TRBJ1-6	.	TRBV6-5	CASRMGTGDSPLHF	TGTGCCAGCAGGATGGGGACAGGAGATTCACCCCTCCACTTT
.	TRBJ2-1	once	TRBV19	CASLDMGPGQYNEQFF	TGTGCCAGCCTGGACATGGGCCCAGGGCAGTACAATGAGCAGTTCTTC
TRBD1	TRBJ1-2	.	TRBV11-1	CASSLAGQGANYGYTF	TGTGCCAGCAGCTTAGCTGGACAGGGAGCGAACTATGGCTACACCTTC
.	TRBJ2-1	.	TRBV20-1	CSASGGRATNEQFF	TGCAGTGCTAGTGGCGGCAGGGCAACCAATGAGCAGTTCTTC
.	TRBJ1-1	.	TRBV2	CASSGSVGAEAFF	TGTGCCAGCAGTGGCTCCGTTGGAGCTGAAGCTTTCTTT
.	TRBJ1-2	.	TRBV7-9	CASSLVGDWGGYTF	TGTGCCAGCAGCTTAGTAGGAGACTGGGGCGGCTACACCTTC
.	TRBJ2-1	.	TRBV18	CASSPKGTPTYNEQFF	TGTGCCAGCTCCCCCAAAGGGACACCCACCTACAATGAGCAGTTCTTC